This T cell receptor beta chain was captured in a study of blood T cell repertoires in COVID-19. As for the study in general: The cDNA or gDNA used as material had been derived from T cells, B-cell-depleted T cells, or PBMCs.

V lost 8 bases, J lost 6 bases, and 23 bases lay in between. This CDR3 spans 15 amino acids. Germline CDR1 is KGHSH and CDR2 is LQKENI. TCRdb keeps only in-frame clones here, not all; method: immunoSEQ multiplex PCR. The sample comprises tens of thousands of clones, over 70% of which are singletons, and 15% to 20% rests with the top ten. Input material: peripheral blood. The genes are TRBV18 and TRBJ2-7, with a possible D match to TRBD1 (5 bases). The origin of this receptor is a human donor in a cohort sampled during active COVID-19. CDR3 DNA: TGTGCCAGCAAGGAGTTGCGTGACAGTTTCTCCGAGCAGTACTTC. Its protein is CASKELRDSFSEQYF.